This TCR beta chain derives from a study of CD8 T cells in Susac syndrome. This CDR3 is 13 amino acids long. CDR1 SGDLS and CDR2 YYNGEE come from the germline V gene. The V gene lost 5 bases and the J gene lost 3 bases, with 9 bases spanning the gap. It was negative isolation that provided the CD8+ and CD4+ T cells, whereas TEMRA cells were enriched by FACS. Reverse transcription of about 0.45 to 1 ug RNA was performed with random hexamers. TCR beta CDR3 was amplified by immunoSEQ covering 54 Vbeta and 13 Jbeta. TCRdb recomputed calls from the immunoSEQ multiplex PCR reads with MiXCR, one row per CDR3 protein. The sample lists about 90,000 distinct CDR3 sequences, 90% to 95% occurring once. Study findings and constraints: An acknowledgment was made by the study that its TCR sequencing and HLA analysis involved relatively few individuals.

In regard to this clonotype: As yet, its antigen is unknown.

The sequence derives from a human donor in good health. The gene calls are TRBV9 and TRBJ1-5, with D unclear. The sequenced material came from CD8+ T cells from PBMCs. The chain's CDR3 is CASSVGNNQPQHF. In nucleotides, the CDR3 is TGTGCCAGCAGTGTCGGGAACAATCAGCCCCAGCATTTT.